One sample yielded the 15 T cell receptor beta chains listed below, sequenced in a study of CD8+ T cells in alopecia areata. Extracted RNA was reverse transcribed, and the resulting cDNA served as sequencing template. Data came from immunoSEQ multiplex PCR; TCRdb stores just in-frame clones and leaves some out. The data show more than 100,000 clones, 50% to 60% seen once. Source: CD4+ T cells sorted from blood, taken at week 0. The receptor source for this set is a human donor with alopecia areata.

This clone occurred a few times. J is TRBJ2-3 and V is TRBV28; D is unclear. The CDR3 sequence is 12 residues long. Germline CDR1 MDHEN, CDR2 SYDVKM. Trimming cost V 6 bases and J 0 bases, with 4 bases left between them. The CDR3 protein is CASRPSTDTQYF. CDR3 coding DNA: TGTGCCAGCAGGCCTAGCACAGATACGCAGTATTTT.

The rearrangement uses TRBV6-1 and TRBJ2-2; D gene uncertain. CDR1 is MNHNS, CDR2 SASEGT, per germline. The V and J ends lost 4 bases and 1 base respectively, with 4 bases between them. This CDR3 region has 13 residues. CDR3: CASSVVNTGELFF. The CDR3 bases are TGTGCCAGCAGTGTAGTGAACACCGGGGAGCTGTTTTTT.

This clone showed up just a few times. The V call is TRBV7-2, the J call TRBJ2-1; D remains unclear. Germline-derived CDR1 and CDR2 are SGHTA and FQGNSA. V lost 4 bases, J lost 3 bases, and 10 bases lay in between. The CDR3 runs 14 residues. The CDR3 sequence: CASSSTVIYNEQFF. The CDR3 bases are TGTGCCAGCAGCTCGACGGTGATCTACAATGAGCAGTTCTTC.

This chain uses TRBV9 with TRBJ1-2; maybe TRBD1 (5 bases). Between the trimmed V and J ends, which lost 0 bases and 5 bases, there was a span of 14 bases. Germline assignment: CDR1 SGDLS and CDR2 YYNGEE. The CDR3 sequence is 15 residues long. CDR3 residues: CASSVAKGREYGYTF. The CDR3 coding sequence is TGTGCCAGCAGCGTAGCTAAGGGACGCGAATATGGCTACACCTTC.

The chain uses TRBV2 and TRBJ1-5; a possible D gene is TRBD1 (6 bases). This CDR3 is built from 16 residues. Germline lookup yields CDR1 SNHLY and CDR2 FYNNEI. V lost 2 bases to trimming and J lost 2 bases, with 13 bases between them. Here the CDR3 DNA reads TGTGCCAGCAGTGAACAGGGGATTCAGGGCAATCAGCCCCAGCATTTT. Its protein product is CASSEQGIQGNQPQHF.

This clone was counted a single time. This chain connects TRBV5-1 to TRBJ2-1, with D hard to call. The CDR3 length is 15 residues. The germline V gene encodes CDR1 SGHRS and CDR2 YFSETQ. Trimming cost V 3 bases and J 0 bases, with 10 bases left between them. Written as DNA, the CDR3 is TGCGCCAGCAGCTCCGACGGCAGCTCCTACAATGAGCAGTTCTTC. Its protein is CASSSDGSSYNEQFF.

This chain uses TRBV6-5 with TRBJ1-2, with TRBD1 matching 7 bases. The V gene's germline CDR1 is MNHEY and CDR2 SVGAGI. Germline trimming cut 5 bases from V and 3 bases from J; bases unmatched to any gene: 3. This CDR3 contains 13 residues. CDR3 nucleotide sequence: TGTGCCAGCAGTCGCACAGGGGACTATGGCTACACCTTC. Translation gives CASSRTGDYGYTF.

This clone was counted between two and nine times. The chain is built from TRBV2 and TRBJ1-5; D remains ambiguous. CDR1 and CDR2 (germline): SNHLY, FYNNEI. Trimming stripped 1 base from V and 8 bases from J, with 6 bases between. The CDR3 contains 12 residues. The CDR3 DNA is TGTGCCAGCAGTGAAGGGAGGGAGCCCCAGCATTTT. Amino acid sequence: CASSEGREPQHF.

The chain has TRBV30 and TRBJ2-1, with D possibly being TRBD1 or TRBD2 (6 bases each). With 3 bases removed from V and 9 bases from J, the gap between germline ends came to 12 bases. From germline, CDR1 is GTSNPN and CDR2 SVGIG (reference sequence). This CDR3 is built from 12 residues. The DNA of the CDR3 is TGTGCCTGGAGCGAACAGGGACTTGAGCAGTTCTTC. This encodes CAWSEQGLEQFF.

This clone turned up a few times. This sequence joins TRBV29-1 and TRBJ2-5; 11 bases map to TRBD2. The DNA matches TRBJ2-7 better at its end, which makes the J call doubtful. The CDR3 has 14 amino acids. Germline values: CDR1 SQVTM, CDR2 ANQGSEA. CDR3 nucleotide sequence: TGCAGCGTTGAAGGACTAGCGGGACTATACGAGCAGTACTTC. This codes for CSVEGLAGLYEQYF.

The J gene is TRBJ2-1, the V gene TRBV11-2; D uncertain. CDR1 and CDR2 (germline): SGHAT, FQNNGV. The CDR3 contains 13 residues. The V and J ends lost 7 bases and 7 bases respectively, with 14 bases between them. The CDR3 here is CASNKPSWNEQFF. For the CDR3, the DNA is TGTGCCAGCAACAAACCCTCCTGGAATGAGCAGTTCTTC.

V usage is TRBV7-2 and J usage is TRBJ2-2; TRBD2 matches 11 bases. Trimming at V came to 3 bases and at J to 1 base, leaving 4 bases not matched to a gene. Germline lookup yields CDR1 SGHTA and CDR2 FQGNSA. The CDR3 runs 17 residues. In DNA form, the CDR3 reads TGTGCCAGCAGCTTTCTCCTAGCGGGAGGGAACACCGGGGAGCTGTTTTTT. Its translation: CASSFLLAGGNTGELFF.

CDR3 nucleotides: TGTGCCAGCAGCGCAGGAGTTGAGCAGTACTTC. This codes for CASSAGVEQYF. The chain recombines TRBV9 with TRBJ2-7; D is uncertain. Looked up from germline, CDR1 is SGDLS and CDR2 is YYNGEE. This CDR3 comprises 11 residues. V gave up 3 bases and J gave up 7 bases, with 8 bases separating them.

The CDR3 here is CASSQGRNGYTF. CDR3 sequence (DNA): TGTGCCAGCTCACAGGGGAGGAATGGCTACACCTTC. V and J are TRBV18 and TRBJ1-2, with a weak D call TRBD1 (5 bases). Trimming cost V 4 bases and J 6 bases, with 9 bases left between them. The CDR3 runs 12 residues. The V gene's germline CDR1 is KGHSH and CDR2 LQKENI.

The table lists this clone with a few counts. This rearrangement joins TRBV28 to TRBJ2-4; 7 positions match TRBD2. Germline V gives CDR1 MDHEN, CDR2 SYDVKM. V lost 4 bases, J lost 7 bases, and 7 bases stayed unmatched. This CDR3 comprises 14 residues. The CDR3, as DNA: TGTGCCAGCAGTTCCCCGGGGGGAAGCAACATTCAGTACTTC. Its translation: CASSSPGGSNIQYF.